Listed below are T cell receptor beta chains from one sample, sequenced in a study of human T cells and chemical hapten exposure. TCRdb re-called the RACE reads through MiXCR, storing one row per CDR3 protein. Of some 100,000 distinct CDR3 sequences detected, roughly 10% appear once; the ten largest clones hold about 3%. This sample comprised whole blood, obtained in connection with sensitization to the hapten diphenylcyclopropenone (DPC). The receptors originated from a woman aged 40 to 50 with alopecia areata. Some clones in this sample may be carry-over from other donors' samples. Each CDR3 is given without its conserved first and last residue.

j_call | cdr3_length | v_call | cdr3_aa
TRBJ1-2 | 13 | TRBV7-9 | ASSFSSGTGTGYT
TRBJ1-2 | 10 | TRBV5-1 | ASSGTGFGYT
TRBJ2-7 | 10 | TRBV29-1 | SVEDQASEQY
TRBJ1-1 | 11 | TRBV29-1 | SVERGASTEAF
TRBJ2-7 | 16 | TRBV12-3/TRBV12-4 | ASSRLAGGSLGPYEQY
TRBJ2-3 | 15 | TRBV6-5 | ASNPVGLAAVGDTQY
TRBJ1-1 | 13 | TRBV18 | ASSPPRVRNTEAF
TRBJ1-4 | 10 | TRBV7-9 | ASSLAAEKLF
TRBJ1-6 | 14 | TRBV11-2 | ASSPHGGSYNSPLH
TRBJ2-1 | 13 | TRBV7-9 | ATQWGDRAYNEQF
TRBJ2-7 | 11 | TRBV10-3 | AISGTDTTEQY
TRBJ2-7 | 12 | TRBV28 | ASSLPRGPYEQY
TRBJ2-7 | 13 | TRBV7-2 | ASSLEGGANYEQY
TRBJ1-3 | 12 | TRBV28 | ASSSGRAGNTIY
TRBJ1-4 | 15 | TRBV7-9 | ASSSTATGATNEKLF
TRBJ2-5 | 12 | TRBV4-3 | ASSQELLGETQY
TRBJ1-1 | 12 | TRBV7-2 | ASSTQGQGSGAF
TRBJ1-1 | 11 | TRBV7-2 | ASSTAGAFEAF
TRBJ2-7 | 13 | TRBV6-2/TRBV6-3 | ASSFRDFTSYEQY
TRBJ2-2 | 10 | TRBV7-9 | ASSLEPGELF
TRBJ2-7 | 12 | TRBV18 | ASSLPGRSYEQY
TRBJ2-5 | 11 | TRBV29-1 | SVEGQIQETQY
TRBJ2-5 | 10 | TRBV4-2 | ASSQESETQY
TRBJ2-3 | 14 | TRBV7-6 | ASSPGQPGTSDTQY
TRBJ2-7 | 11 | TRBV7-6 | ASSLAGGGEQY
TRBJ2-3 | 12 | TRBV29-1 | SVVAGAAVDTQY
TRBJ2-6 | 14 | TRBV6-4 | ASSEAGATGANVLT
TRBJ1-2 | 14 | TRBV4-3 | ASSQDRIGGMYGYT
TRBJ2-7 | 14 | TRBV2 | ASSEEGLAAFYEQY
TRBJ2-1 | 8 | TRBV2 | ASSERSRF
TRBJ1-1 | 12 | TRBV12-3/TRBV12-4 | ASSSRTDNTEAF
TRBJ2-1 | 14 | TRBV4-1 | ASSVRGTGFRDEQF
TRBJ1-5 | 12 | TRBV6-2/TRBV6-3 | ASRGQGDAQPQH
TRBJ2-7 | 11 | TRBV20-1 | SAPGLEMFEQY
TRBJ2-1 | 12 | TRBV29-1 | SVGGFSTSNEQF
TRBJ2-2 | 13 | TRBV6-2/TRBV6-3 | ASSSDRGQAGELF
TRBJ1-2 | 11 | TRBV6-5 | ATLRDSNYGYT
TRBJ2-1 | 14 | TRBV9 | ASSPGQGVASNEQF
TRBJ2-1 | 13 | TRBV6-5 | ASTMGDRADNEQF
TRBJ2-5 | 14 | TRBV29-1 | SVAQGGGLSWWAQY